This TCR beta chain was sequenced during a study of cytomegalovirus exposure and HLA in healthy donors. The PCR ran on 60 Vbeta and 13 Jbeta primers. In the study's own analysis: Counted up in a later analysis, unique TCR beta chains came to about 80 million, with around 12 million shared. Only in-frame clones appear in the TCRdb table, and some are missing; sequencing was by immunoSEQ multiplex PCR. D and trimming come from the DNA, and the V and J calls and clone size come from that table. The sample lists some 60,000 clones, around 87% occurring once. This clone was seen once. This clonotype was sampled from a man younger than 30 in good health and CMV-seronegative. The sequencing input was PBMCs.

The CDR3 region is CAWSVPGTSPRYEQYF. DNA for the CDR3: TGTGCCTGGAGTGTACCAGGGACAAGCCCAAGGTACGAGCAGTACTTC. V gene TRBV30 combines with J gene TRBJ2-7, with D maybe TRBD1 (6 bases). The germline V gene has CDR1 GTSNPN and CDR2 SVGIG (reference sequence). V was cut by 0 bases and J by 4 bases, with 19 bases left in between. The length of the CDR3 is 16 residues. Together with reference TRBV30 and TRBJ2-7, the CDR3 gives the full variable domain: SQTIHQWPATLVQPVGSPLSLECTVEGTSNPNLYWYRQAAGRGLQLLFYSVGIGQISSEVPQNLSASRPQDRQFILSSKKLLLSDSGFYLCAWSVPGTSPRYEQYFGPGTRLTVT.